This entry lists 8 T cell receptor beta chains sequenced from one sample in a study of blood T cells in healthy people across ages. Using a J-beta primer mix together with a sample-barcoded 5' primer, a second PCR was run for about 6 to 12 cycles. TCRdb reprocessed the 5' RACE reads via MiXCR and lists one record per CDR3 protein. Among roughly 800,000 distinct CDR3 sequences listed, around 36% were seen once. The source material was blood. All receptors come from a man between 18 and 35 years old in good health.

The J gene is TRBJ2-3, the V gene TRBV5-1; D uncertain. The CDR3 loop spans 14 amino acids. V was clipped by 4 bases and J by 0 bases, with 9 bases between them. The germline gives CDR1 SGHRS, CDR2 YFSETQ. The CDR3, as DNA: TGCGCCAGCAGCGTAGCCCTGAGCACAGATACGCAGTATTTT. This sequence encodes CASSVALSTDTQYF.

The DNA of the CDR3 is TGTGCCAGCAGCGGGGTCGGTTTCTTT. This codes for CASSGVGFF. This chain uses TRBV7-3 with TRBJ1-1; D is undetermined. Trimming took off 5 bases at V and 13 bases at J, with 8 bases between the two ends. The CDR3 spans 9 residues. Germline CDR1 is SGHTA and CDR2 is FQGTGA.

The V gene is TRBV18, the J gene TRBJ1-6, with 7 bases lining up with TRBD1. The CDR3 contains 15 residues. Germline assignment: CDR1 KGHSH and CDR2 LQKENI. V lost 6 bases and J lost 5; bases outside the gene matches: 7. CDR3 sequence reads: CASSRLGTDNSPLHF. CDR3 DNA: TGTGCCAGCTCCCGCCTCGGGACAGATAATTCACCCCTCCACTTT.

The chain couples TRBV4-1 to TRBJ1-6, with TRBD1 matching 9 bases. CDR3 size: 16 residues. Germline CDR1 reads MGHRA; CDR2 reads YSYEKL. V was pared by 3 bases and J by 7 bases, with 7 bases of the junction left unmatched. The CDR3 reads CASSQTYRGQNSPLHF. In DNA form, the CDR3 reads TGCGCCAGCAGCCAGACCTACAGGGGGCAAAATTCACCCCTCCACTTT.

In regard to this clonotype: A much bigger clone sits one base away, suggesting this may be a read error. The chain carries TRBV7-2 and TRBJ1-2; D perhaps matches TRBD1 (5 bases). The CDR3 sequence is 14 residues long. The V end lost 5 bases, the J end lost 4 bases, and 14 bases lay between the germline ends. The germline V gene encodes CDR1 SGHTA and CDR2 FQGNSA. Here the CDR3 DNA reads TGTGCCAGCAGCGTACGTGACAGCACCTATGGCTACACCTTC. Translation gives CASSVRDSTYGYTF.

This clonotype was detected a few times. The J gene is TRBJ2-3, the V gene TRBV4-1; D is possibly TRBD1 or TRBD2 (5 bases each). The CDR3 is made up of 18 amino acids. From germline, CDR1 is MGHRA and CDR2 YSYEKL. Trimming pared 1 base from V and 0 bases from J, leaving 17 bases between. The CDR3 region is CASSQAKWGYSSTDTQYF. The CDR3 DNA follows: TGCGCCAGCAGCCAAGCCAAGTGGGGGTACTCTAGCACAGATACGCAGTATTTT.

Details on this clonotype: This could be a read error, since a much larger clone is one nucleotide away. The CDR3, as DNA: TGCGCCAGCGCGGGGTGCTCTGGGGCCAACGTCCTGACTTTC. The encoded protein is CASAGCSGANVLTF. The chain recombines TRBV5-1 with TRBJ2-6, with TRBD2 as a possible D gene (6 bases). The germline V gene encodes CDR1 SGHRS and CDR2 YFSETQ. V dropped 7 bases and J dropped 0 bases, with 8 bases sitting between them. The CDR3 contains 14 residues.

This clonotype turned up a few times. The chain couples TRBV3-1 to TRBJ2-1; the D gene is possibly TRBD2 (6 bases). CDR3 size: 15 residues. V gave up 0 bases and J gave up 7 bases, with 13 bases separating them. The germline gives CDR1 LGHDT, CDR2 YNNKEL (reference sequence). In DNA, the CDR3 is TGTGCCAGCAGCCAAGAGAGGCTAGCGAGAAATGAGCAGTTCTTC. As protein: CASSQERLARNEQFF.